The text below deals with one T cell receptor beta chain. MiXCR was run by TCRdb on the reads, yielding one entry per CDR3 protein. Of 150,000 to 200,000 distinct CDR3 sequences listed, roughly a fifth are singletons. This entry belongs to a study of T cell repertoires in cytomegalovirus infection. The CDR3 has 14 amino acids. Germline lookup yields CDR1 ENHRY and CDR2 SYGVKD. The V and J ends lost 4 bases and 2 bases respectively, with 10 bases between them. This receptor was obtained from a human donor in good health (CMV status not recorded). Some clones in this sample may be carry-over from other donors' samples. The chain uses TRBV10-3 and TRBJ2-3; maybe TRBD2 (5 bases). Material for sequencing was PBMCs. The CDR3 DNA follows: TGTGCCATCAGTGTCCCGGACTTCACAGATACGCAGTATTTT. Residues: CAISVPDFTDTQYF.